The following is a TCR beta chain sequence with its context. The Seattle patients joined while their infection was active and were tracked longitudinally afterward. The data derive from a study of blood T cell repertoires in COVID-19. About the study: The origin of the acute and convalescent COVID-19 samples was the United States, Italy and Spain. The analysed material was cDNA or gDNA that came from T cells, B-cell-depleted T cells, or PBMCs.

Germline CDR1 reads SEHNR; CDR2 reads FQNEAQ (reference sequence). Trimming took 11 bases from V and 4 from J, leaving 14 bases between them. The CDR3 runs to 12 residues. Generated by immunoSEQ multiplex PCR, the TCRdb table keeps only in-frame clones and is missing some. Here the sample spans about 500,000 clones, less than 90% being singletons. The TCR comes from a woman aged 45-65 years with COVID-19, enrolled during active disease. The rearrangement joins TRBV7-9 to TRBJ1-1; a possible D gene is TRBD1 (5 bases). Material: peripheral blood. The DNA of the CDR3 is TGTGCCTCCGGGCAGGGTGGCACTGAAGCTTTCTTT. This encodes CASGQGGTEAFF.